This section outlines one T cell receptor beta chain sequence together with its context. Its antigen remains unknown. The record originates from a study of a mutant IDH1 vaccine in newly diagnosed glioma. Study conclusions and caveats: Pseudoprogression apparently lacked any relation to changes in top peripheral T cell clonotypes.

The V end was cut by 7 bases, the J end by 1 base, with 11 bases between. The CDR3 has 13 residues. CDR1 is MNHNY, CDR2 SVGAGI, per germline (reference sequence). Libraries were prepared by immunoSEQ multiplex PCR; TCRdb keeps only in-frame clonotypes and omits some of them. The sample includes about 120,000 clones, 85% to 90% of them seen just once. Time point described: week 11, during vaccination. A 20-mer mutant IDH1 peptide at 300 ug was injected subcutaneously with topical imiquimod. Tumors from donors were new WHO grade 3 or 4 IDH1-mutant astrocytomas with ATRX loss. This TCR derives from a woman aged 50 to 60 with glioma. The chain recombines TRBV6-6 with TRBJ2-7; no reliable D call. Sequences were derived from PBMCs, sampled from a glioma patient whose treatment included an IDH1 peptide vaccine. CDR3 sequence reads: CASTSIGSYEQYF. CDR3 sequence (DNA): TGTGCCAGCACCTCAATCGGGTCCTACGAGCAGTACTTC.